The sequence of this T cell receptor (beta chain) was determined in a study of early T cells in non-severe SARS-CoV-2 infection. Study information: The study sequenced bulk RNA from unsorted whole blood, with chains unpaired.

This CDR3 is built from 14 residues. In germline, CDR1 is SGHVS, CDR2 FQNEAQ. The V and J ends lost 4 bases and 7 bases, in that order; junction bases with no gene match: 0. As concerns this clonotype: Its target is unknown.

The TCR library protocol was used to attach unique molecular identifiers. These identifiers were attached to individual cDNA molecules. In TCRdb, the 5' RACE reads were re-called with MiXCR into one record per CDR3 protein. The sample records about 77,000 distinct CDR3 sequences, roughly 12% being singletons. Study-level points and caveats: VDJdb matches were skewed toward anti-spike CD8 T cell responses.

This chain links TRBV7-8 with TRBJ1-6, with TRBD1 identical over 11 bases. The sample consisted of whole blood, taken at baseline. The receptor was isolated from an adult who was a healthcare worker with PCR-confirmed SARS-CoV-2 infection or an uninfected control (not recorded which). The donor label of this sample is uncertain. The CDR3 DNA reads as TGTGCCAGCAGCTGGACAGGGGGCAATTCACCCCTCCACTTT. It translates to CASSWTGGNSPLHF.